The next 27 T cell receptor beta chains were all read from a single sample in a study of shared clonotypes between healthy human individuals. Sequenced by immunoSEQ multiplex PCR; TCRdb stores in-frame clones only, minus some. The sample has around 440,000 clones, more than 70% seen once. Sequences were obtained from PBMCs. These receptors all stem from a woman between 40 and 50 years old in good health. Some clones in this sample may be carry-over from other donors' samples.

The chain is built from TRBV10-3 and TRBJ1-2, with TRBD1 matching over 7 bases. The CDR3 totals 21 residues. Trimming took 4 bases from V and 3 from J; bases not matched to a gene: 26. In germline, CDR1 is ENHRY, CDR2 SYGVKD. The CDR3 loop is CAISATGTAWRMARIHYGYTF. DNA of the CDR3: TGTGCCATCAGTGCGACCGGGACAGCTTGGAGAATGGCGCGAATTCACTATGGCTACACCTTC.

This rearrangement joins TRBV18 to TRBJ2-5, with a tentative D call TRBD2 (6 bases). Between the trimmed V and J ends, which lost 2 bases and 4 bases, there was a span of 17 bases. Per germline, CDR1 KGHSH and CDR2 LQKENI. The CDR3 runs 16 residues. The CDR3 spells CASSPRRDYTGETQYF. CDR3 coding DNA: TGTGCCAGCTCACCAAGGCGGGATTACACAGGAGAGACCCAGTACTTC.

This chain connects TRBV28 to TRBJ2-2; 7 bases match TRBD2. The CDR3 loop spans 14 amino acids. Per the germline V gene, CDR1 is MDHEN and CDR2 is SYDVKM. J gave up 7 bases and V 4 bases, and 6 bases lay outside the gene matches. In DNA, the CDR3 is TGTGCCAGCAGTTGGGCGGGAGAAGGCGGGGAGCTGTTTTTT. This codes for CASSWAGEGGELFF.

V is TRBV28 and J is TRBJ2-7; TRBD1 matches 8 bases. Germline loops: CDR1 MDHEN, CDR2 SYDVKM. V shed 5 bases, J shed 2 bases, and the junction held 8 bases outside the gene matches. This CDR3 is 15 amino acids long. CDR3 loop: CASSRPGTGAYEQYF. The DNA for the CDR3 is TGTGCCAGCAGTCGCCCGGGGACAGGTGCCTACGAGCAGTACTTC.

The chain recombines TRBV30 with TRBJ2-7; the D gene is possibly TRBD2 (6 bases). CDR1 GTSNPN and CDR2 SVGIG come from the germline V gene (reference sequence). V was shortened by 0 bases and J by 4 bases, with 13 bases between the two germline ends. The length of the CDR3 is 14 residues. The CDR3 nucleotides are TGTGCCTGGAGTGTTGGCGGGGAGATTTACGAGCAGTACTTC. It codes for CAWSVGGEIYEQYF.

This rearrangement joins TRBV27 to TRBJ1-1; D is undetermined. The V end was cut by 5 bases, the J end by 4 bases, with 8 bases between. The CDR3 consists of 12 residues. The germline V gene has CDR1 MNHEY and CDR2 SMNVEV (reference sequence). The CDR3 coding sequence is TGTGCCAGCAGTCCCCTGGGCACTGAAGCTTTCTTT. Translated: CASSPLGTEAFF.

The V gene is TRBV2, the J gene TRBJ2-5, with TRBD2 identical over 9 bases. The trim removed 8 bases at V and 6 bases at J, leaving 7 bases unmatched. Germline CDR1 SNHLY, CDR2 FYNNEI. The CDR3 loop spans 13 amino acids. The CDR3: CASAASGKKTQYF. The CDR3 DNA reads TGTGCCAGCGCGGCTAGCGGGAAAAAGACCCAGTACTTC.

The chain employs TRBV30 and TRBJ1-4, with 7 bases matching TRBD1. With V trimmed by 3 bases and J by 7 bases, 8 bases remained unmatched. Germline V lookup: CDR1 GTSNPN, CDR2 SVGIG (reference sequence). The CDR3 consists of 14 residues. The CDR3 DNA reads as TGTGCCTGGAGGACCGGGACAGCGGGTGAAAAACTGTTTTTT. Its translation is CAWRTGTAGEKLFF.

This chain connects TRBV29-1 to TRBJ2-1, with 9 nucleotides matching TRBD1. Germline values: CDR1 SQVTM, CDR2 ANQGSEA. V lost 6 bases to trimming and J lost 3 bases; unmatched junction nucleotides: 3. CDR3 length: 13 amino acids. CDR3 sequence reads: CSVGQGYYNEQFF. DNA for the CDR3: TGCAGCGTGGGACAGGGCTACTACAATGAGCAGTTCTTC.

Comment on this clone: A much more abundant neighbour one base away suggests this may be a read error. The chain employs TRBV15 and TRBJ2-3; TRBD2 might be the D (6 bases). In germline, CDR1 is LNHNV, CDR2 YYDKDF (reference sequence). The CDR3 contains 15 residues. CDR3 sequence (DNA): TGTGCCACCAGCGGAGTCGCAGGAGGGTCAGATGCGCAGTATTTT. Its protein product is CATSGVAGGSDAQYF.

With regard to this clone: A far larger clone lies a single base away; this is likely a read error. The chain joins TRBV25-1 to TRBJ2-7, with 9 bases matching TRBD1. This CDR3 has 14 residues. From germline, CDR1 is MGHDK and CDR2 SYGVNS. CDR3 nucleotides: TGTGCCAGCAGATCCGGGACAGGGAACTACGAGCAGCACTTC. Translation: CASRSGTGNYEQHF.

This clone was observed once. V gene TRBV6-1 combines with J gene TRBJ1-3; 7 positions agree with TRBD1. The ends lost 6 bases at V and 1 base at J; junction bases unmatched: 6. The CDR3 has 15 amino acids. The germline V gene has CDR1 MNHNS and CDR2 SASEGT. The CDR3 region has the DNA TGTGCCAGCAGCCTAGGGACAGCATCTGGAAACACCATATATTTT. Encoded protein: CASSLGTASGNTIYF.

Turning to this clone: The same CDR3 also results from other DNA sequences found in this sample. This chain joins TRBV27 and TRBJ2-2, with D uncertain. CDR3 length equals 14 residues. CDR1 and CDR2 (germline): MNHEY, SMNVEV (reference sequence). V was clipped by 5 bases and J by 1 base, with 8 bases between them. The CDR3 region is CASSPQMNTGELFF. The DNA of the CDR3 is TGTGCCAGCAGTCCACAGATGAACACCGGGGAGCTGTTTTTT.

The CDR3 spells CASSQATGSSEAFF. Here the CDR3 DNA reads TGTGCCAGCAGCCAAGCGACAGGCTCCTCTGAAGCTTTCTTT. The chain uses TRBV14 and TRBJ1-1; a weak D match, TRBD1 (6 bases). Germline lookup yields CDR1 SGHDN and CDR2 FVKESK. This CDR3 region has 14 residues. V was shortened by 1 base and J by 6 bases, with 12 bases between the two germline ends.

The J gene is TRBJ2-1, the V gene TRBV6-1; 7 nucleotides align to TRBD2. V shed 4 bases, J shed 8 bases, and the junction held 8 bases outside the gene matches. This CDR3 is built from 14 residues. Germline V gene lookup returns CDR1 MNHNS and CDR2 SASEGT. CDR3 DNA sequence: TGTGCCAGCAGTGCTAGCGGAGGGTGGGATGAGCAGTTCTTC. Translation: CASSASGGWDEQFF.

The chain has TRBV18 and TRBJ1-5, with D uncertain. The CDR3 totals 14 residues. The V gene lost 3 bases and the J gene lost 2 bases, with 8 bases spanning the gap. In germline, CDR1 is KGHSH, CDR2 LQKENI. The CDR3 nucleotides read TGTGCCAGCTCACCCACACCGGGCAATCAGCCCCAGCATTTT. It is translated as CASSPTPGNQPQHF. Together with reference TRBV18 and TRBJ1-5, the CDR3 gives the full variable domain: NAGVMQNPRHLVRRRGQEARLRCSPMKGHSHVYWYRQLPEEGLKFMVYLQKENIIDESGMPKERFSAEFPKEGPSILRIQQVVRGDSAAYFCASSPTPGNQPQHFGDGTRLSIL.

On this clone: Other DNA variants within this sample encode the same CDR3. The J gene is TRBJ2-2, the V gene TRBV7-3; D not resolved. The germline gives CDR1 SGHTA, CDR2 FQGTGA. This CDR3 has 13 amino acids. Trimming took off 0 bases at V and 5 bases at J, with 4 bases between the two ends. DNA for the CDR3: TGTGCCAGCAGCTTAACAGGAACCGGGGAGCTGTTTTTT. The encoded protein is CASSLTGTGELFF.

A remark on this clone: Other nucleotide sequences in the sample specify the same CDR3. The chain uses TRBV7-9 and TRBJ2-7; 7 bases are a match to TRBD1. CDR1 and CDR2 (germline): SEHNR, FQNEAQ (reference sequence). Losses at the gene ends were 1 base for V and 5 bases for J; bases not matched to a gene: 5. This CDR3 is 14 amino acids long. CDR3 loop: CASSLGQGVNEQYF. The CDR3 bases are TGTGCCAGCAGCTTAGGACAGGGCGTCAACGAGCAGTACTTC.

V is TRBV28 and J is TRBJ2-7; D gene unclear. Per germline, CDR1 MDHEN and CDR2 SYDVKM. The CDR3 is 14 amino acids. V lost 6 bases and J lost 3, with 15 bases in between. For the CDR3, the DNA is TGTGCCAGCAGGCGTCGAGGCTACAACTACGAGCAGTACTTC. Protein: CASRRRGYNYEQYF.

V is TRBV18 and J is TRBJ1-3, with 9 bases lining up with TRBD1. Unmatched junction bases numbered 8, after V lost 3 bases and J lost 2 bases. CDR1 KGHSH and CDR2 LQKENI come from the germline V gene. CDR3 length: 17 amino acids. In nucleotides, the CDR3 is TGTGCCAGCTCACCCGGGACAGGGCAAGTTACTGGAAACACCATATATTTT. Translated, it gives CASSPGTGQVTGNTIYF. The variable domain in full, completed from reference TRBV18 and TRBJ1-3, reads NAGVMQNPRHLVRRRGQEARLRCSPMKGHSHVYWYRQLPEEGLKFMVYLQKENIIDESGMPKERFSAEFPKEGPSILRIQQVVRGDSAAYFCASSPGTGQVTGNTIYFGEGSWLTVV.

The rearrangement links TRBV10-2 to TRBJ2-1, with D possibly TRBD2 on 6 matching bases. The CDR3 covers 16 residues. V gave up 4 bases and J gave up 6 bases, with 19 bases separating them. The germline CDR1 and CDR2 sequences are WSHSY and SAAADI. The CDR3 nucleotides read TGCGCCAGCAGTGTCATTGGAGGGGTAGGGATCAATGAGCAGTTCTTC. This gives the protein CASSVIGGVGINEQFF.

The rearrangement uses TRBV28 and TRBJ2-1; D remains unclear. The CDR3 totals 14 residues. Germline V gives CDR1 MDHEN, CDR2 SYDVKM. Trimming shortened V by 3 bases and J by 2 bases, and 8 bases separated the two germline ends. DNA of the CDR3: TGTGCCAGCAGTTTCATGGTTCCCTACAATGAGCAGTTCTTC. This encodes CASSFMVPYNEQFF.

The chain uses TRBV27 and TRBJ2-2, with D unclear. There are 12 residues in the CDR3. The V and J ends lost 5 bases and 8 bases respectively, with 9 bases between them. Germline-derived CDR1 and CDR2 are MNHEY and SMNVEV (reference sequence). The CDR3 spells CASSPPIGELFF. The CDR3 nucleotides are TGTGCCAGCAGTCCTCCCATAGGGGAGCTGTTTTTT.

As regards this clone: A much larger clone differs from this one at a single base, so this may be a read error. The rearrangement uses TRBV5-1 and TRBJ2-7, with D uncertain. The CDR3 extends over 13 amino acids. Germline CDR1 SGHRS, CDR2 YFSETQ. V lost 0 bases and J lost 2, with 6 bases in between. This CDR3 is CASSLGVAYEQYF. The CDR3 DNA reads as TGCGCCAGCAGCTTGGGGGTAGCCTACGAGCAGTACTTC. Combining the CDR3 with reference TRBV5-1 and TRBJ2-7 gives the whole variable domain KAGVTQTPRYLIKTRGQQVTLSCSPISGHRSVSWYQQTPGQGLQFLFEYFSETQRNKGNFPGRFSGRQFSNSRSEMNVSTLELGDSALYLCASSLGVAYEQYFGPGTRLTVT.

As concerns this clone: This likely stems from a read error, as it lies one base from a far larger clone. The rearrangement joins TRBV5-4 to TRBJ1-2, with 7 bases identical to TRBD1. The V gene's germline CDR1 is SGHNT and CDR2 YYREEE (reference sequence). This CDR3 spans 13 amino acids. The CDR3 nucleotides read TGTGTCAGCAGCTCGGGACAGTCAGATGGCTACACCTTC. Translating it yields CVSSSGQSDGYTF.

The chain couples TRBV28 to TRBJ2-1, with D unclear. Trimming shortened V by 5 bases and J by 4 bases, and 12 bases separated the two germline ends. The CDR3 runs 14 residues. Looked up from germline, CDR1 is MDHEN and CDR2 is SYDVKM. The CDR3 DNA follows: TGTGCCAGCAGTCCGCCGGAGTCTTACAATGAGCAGTTCTTC. Amino acids: CASSPPESYNEQFF.

The chain employs TRBV7-6 and TRBJ2-2; 11 nucleotides match TRBD1. With 6 bases clipped from V and 4 bases from J, the junction kept 7 bases outside the gene matches. The CDR3 sequence is 16 residues long. Germline V gene lookup returns CDR1 SGHVS and CDR2 FNYEAQ. The CDR3 DNA reads as TGTGCCAGCAGTGATCGGACAGGGGGCAGCACCGGGGAGCTGTTTTTT. This codes for CASSDRTGGSTGELFF.